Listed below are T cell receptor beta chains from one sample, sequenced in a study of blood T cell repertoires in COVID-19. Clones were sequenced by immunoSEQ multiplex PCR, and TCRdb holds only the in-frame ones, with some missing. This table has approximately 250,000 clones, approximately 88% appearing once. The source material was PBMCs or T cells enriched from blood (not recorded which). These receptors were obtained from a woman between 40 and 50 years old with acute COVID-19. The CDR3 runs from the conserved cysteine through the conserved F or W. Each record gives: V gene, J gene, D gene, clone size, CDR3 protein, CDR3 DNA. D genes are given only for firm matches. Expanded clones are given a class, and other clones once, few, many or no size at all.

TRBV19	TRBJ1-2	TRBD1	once	CASSLSSGTVTIYGYTF	TGTGCCAGTAGTCTCAGCTCCGGGACAGTTACTATCTATGGCTACACCTTC
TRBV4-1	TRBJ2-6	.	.	CASKGSGANVLTF	TGCGCCTCCAAGGGGTCTGGGGCCAACGTCCTGACTTTC
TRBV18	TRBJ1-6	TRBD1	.	CASSPGTGWNSPLHF	TGTGCCAGCTCCCCAGGGACAGGGTGGAATTCACCCCTCCACTTT
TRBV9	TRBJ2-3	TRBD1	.	CASSVYDREADTQYF	TGTGCCAGCAGCGTTTACGACAGGGAAGCAGATACGCAGTATTTT
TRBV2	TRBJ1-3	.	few	CASKEGSGNTIYF	TGTGCCAGCAAGGAGGGCTCTGGAAACACCATATATTTT
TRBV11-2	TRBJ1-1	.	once	CASSFARGFDTEAFF	TGTGCCAGCAGCTTCGCTAGGGGGTTCGACACTGAAGCTTTCTTT
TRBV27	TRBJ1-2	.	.	CASRSAGNNYGYTF	TGTGCCAGCAGATCAGCAGGAAATAACTATGGCTACACCTTC
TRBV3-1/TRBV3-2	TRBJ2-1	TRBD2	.	CASSPTKGLAGGVSYNEQFF	TGTGCCAGCAGCCCCACGAAGGGACTAGCGGGAGGAGTCTCCTACAATGAGCAGTTCTTC
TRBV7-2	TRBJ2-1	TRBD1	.	CASSLAGTGYHNEQFF	TGTGCCAGCAGCTTAGCCGGGACAGGGTATCACAATGAGCAGTTCTTC
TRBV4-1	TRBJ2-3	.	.	CASTSGIHTDTQYF	TGCGCCAGCACCTCCGGGATCCACACAGATACGCAGTATTTT
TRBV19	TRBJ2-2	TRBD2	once	CASNGLAGGTGELFF	TGTGCCAGTAATGGTCTAGCGGGAGGAACCGGGGAGCTGTTTTTT
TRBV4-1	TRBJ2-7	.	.	CASSPTGNPYEQYF	TGCGCCAGCAGCCCCACAGGGAATCCCTACGAGCAGTACTTC
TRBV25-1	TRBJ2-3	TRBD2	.	CASSEYPSGRRDTQYF	TGTGCCAGCAGTGAATATCCTAGCGGGAGAAGGGATACGCAGTATTTT
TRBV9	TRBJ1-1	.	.	CASSPRAGAGEAFF	TGTGCCAGCAGCCCAAGAGCGGGGGCTGGGGAAGCTTTCTTT
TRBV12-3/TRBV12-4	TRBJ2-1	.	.	CASSLSYEQFF	TGTGCCAGCAGTTTATCTTATGAGCAGTTCTTC
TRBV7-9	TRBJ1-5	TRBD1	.	CASSLRGQGESNQPQHF	TGTGCCAGCAGCTTACGCGGACAGGGAGAGAGCAATCAGCCCCAGCATTTT
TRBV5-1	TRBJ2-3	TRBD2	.	CASSLAGTSGSTDTQYF	TGCGCCAGCAGCTTGGCAGGGACTAGCGGGAGCACAGATACGCAGTATTTT
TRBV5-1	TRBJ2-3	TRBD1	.	CASSLGTGGETDTQYF	TGCGCCAGCAGTTTAGGGACAGGGGGAGAGACAGATACGCAGTATTTT
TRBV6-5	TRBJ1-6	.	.	CASSTWGQNSPLHF	TGTGCCAGCAGTACTTGGGGGCAGAATTCACCCCTCCACTTT
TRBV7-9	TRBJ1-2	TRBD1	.	CAGYGALTGGDYGYTF	TGTGCCGGATACGGCGCTCTCACAGGGGGAGACTATGGCTACACCTTC
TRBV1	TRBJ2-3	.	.	CTSSQHPGARLAGGLTDTQYF	TGCACCAGCAGCCAACATCCGGGGGCGCGACTAGCGGGAGGCTTGACAGATACGCAGTATTTT
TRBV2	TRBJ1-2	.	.	CASSADSNLYGYTF	TGTGCCAGCAGTGCGGACAGCAACCTCTATGGCTACACCTTC